The source of this T cell receptor beta chain is a study of cytomegalovirus exposure and HLA in healthy donors. Study-wide points: CMV antigen specificity of three CMV-associated chains was confirmed in vitro. Highly shared sequence variants in one cluster were likely a sequencing artifact. The study had only CMV serostatus as immune exposure information.

PCR used 60 Vbeta primers and 13 Jbeta primers. Generated by immunoSEQ multiplex PCR, the TCRdb table keeps only in-frame clones and is missing some. Of about 140,000 clones listed, roughly 80% are singletons. This clone turned up a few times. Its antigen is as yet unknown. The CDR3 contains 15 residues. The V and J ends lost 4 bases and 4 bases, in that order; junction bases with no gene match: 7. Germline V CDR1 and CDR2: MNHEY, SVGAGI. This clonotype was sampled from a woman in her thirties or forties in good health and CMV-seropositive. This chain uses TRBV6-5 with TRBJ2-1; 7 bases align to TRBD2. Sample: PBMCs. This chain's CDR3 is CASSWGRAKYNEQFF. For the CDR3, the DNA is TGTGCCAGCAGTTGGGGGAGGGCCAAGTACAATGAGCAGTTCTTC.